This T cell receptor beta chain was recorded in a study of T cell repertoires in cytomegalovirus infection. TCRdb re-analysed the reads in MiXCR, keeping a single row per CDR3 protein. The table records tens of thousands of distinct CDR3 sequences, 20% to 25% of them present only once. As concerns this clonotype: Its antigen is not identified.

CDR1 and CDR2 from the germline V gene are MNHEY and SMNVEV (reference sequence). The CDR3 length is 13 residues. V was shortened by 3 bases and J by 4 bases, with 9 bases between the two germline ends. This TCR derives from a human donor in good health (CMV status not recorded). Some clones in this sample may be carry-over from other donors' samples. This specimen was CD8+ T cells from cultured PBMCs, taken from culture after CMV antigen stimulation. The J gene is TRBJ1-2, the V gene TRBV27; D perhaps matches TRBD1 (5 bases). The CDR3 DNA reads TGTGCCAGCAGTTTCGGGACGGGCTATGGCTACACCTTC. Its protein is CASSFGTGYGYTF.